These T cell receptor beta chains were read from a single sample in a study of cytomegalovirus exposure and HLA in healthy donors. TCRdb keeps only in-frame clones here, not all; method: immunoSEQ multiplex PCR. The sample has 150,000 to 200,000 clones; around 77% are singletons. The sequenced sample was PBMCs. The receptors derive from a woman in her twenties or thirties in good health and CMV-seronegative. The CDR3 runs from the conserved cysteine through the conserved F or W. A D gene is named only where the DNA matches it firmly. Rows give clone size only sometimes, using once, few, many, or a class for an expanded clone.

length: 20; V: TRBV14; size: -; J: TRBJ2-7; D: TRBD2; DNA: TGTGCCAGCAGCCAAACCCTTCAGCGGGAGGGCTCCTCTGATTCCTACGAGCAGTACTTC; CDR3: CASSQTLQREGSSDSYEQYF
length: 15; V: TRBV7-8; size: -; J: TRBJ2-1; D: TRBD1; DNA: TGTGCCAGCAGCTTAGCGCAGGGGGTAGGTAATGAGCAGTTCTTC; CDR3: CASSLAQGVGNEQFF
length: 16; V: TRBV5-1; size: few; J: TRBJ1-4; D: TRBD1; DNA: TGCGCCAGCAGCTTGGCCAGGGGGGCGGGGTATGAAAAACTGTTTTTT; CDR3: CASSLARGAGYEKLFF
length: 14; V: TRBV7-2; size: few; J: TRBJ1-5; D: -; DNA: TGTGCCAGCAGCTTAACAGGGAACAATCAGCCCCAGCATTTT; CDR3: CASSLTGNNQPQHF
length: 14; V: TRBV28; size: -; J: TRBJ2-7; D: TRBD2; DNA: TGTGCCAGCAGCATAATAGCGGGAGCCTACGAGCAGTACTTC; CDR3: CASSIIAGAYEQYF
length: 15; V: TRBV18; size: -; J: TRBJ2-5; D: TRBD1; DNA: TGTGCCAGCTCACCACCGGCGACAGGGAGAGAGACCCAGTACTTC; CDR3: CASSPPATGRETQYF
length: 16; V: TRBV7-9; size: -; J: TRBJ1-3; D: -; DNA: TGTTCCAGCAGCGCACGACAGTCCCGCTCTGGAAACACCATATATTTT; CDR3: CSSSARQSRSGNTIYF
length: 15; V: TRBV28; size: few; J: TRBJ2-7; D: TRBD2; DNA: TGTGCCAGCAGTTATAGCGGGGGGGCTCAGAACGAGCAGTACTTC; CDR3: CASSYSGGAQNEQYF
length: 12; V: TRBV7-6; size: -; J: TRBJ2-7; D: -; DNA: TGTGCCAGCAGCCTGGAGGTCGACGAGCAGTACTTC; CDR3: CASSLEVDEQYF
length: 14; V: TRBV2; size: -; J: TRBJ2-5; D: -; DNA: TGTGCCAGTGTATACAGGGTATCGAGAGAGACCCAGTACTTC; CDR3: CASVYRVSRETQYF
length: 17; V: TRBV5-1; size: -; J: TRBJ1-1; D: -; DNA: TGCGCCAGCAGCTTGTCAGGGTATCAAGTCGTTAACACTGAAGCTTTCTTT; CDR3: CASSLSGYQVVNTEAFF
length: 19; V: TRBV12-5; size: -; J: TRBJ2-7; D: TRBD2; DNA: TGTGCTAGTGGTTTGTACCGCGGGACTAGCGGGGTGCCCTCCTACGAGCAGTACTTC; CDR3: CASGLYRGTSGVPSYEQYF
length: 14; V: TRBV6-6; size: -; J: TRBJ2-5; D: -; DNA: TGTGCCAGCAGTTACAGAGGGTCCCGGGAGACCCAGTACTTC; CDR3: CASSYRGSRETQYF
length: 15; V: TRBV19; size: once; J: TRBJ1-2; D: TRBD1; DNA: TGTGCCAGTAGTGTGGGACAGGCTCCTAACTATGGCTACACCTTC; CDR3: CASSVGQAPNYGYTF
length: 17; V: TRBV11-2; size: -; J: TRBJ2-2; D: TRBD1; DNA: TGTGCCAGCAGCCAAACTCCGGGACAGGGGAACACCGGGGAGCTGTTTTTT; CDR3: CASSQTPGQGNTGELFF
length: 16; V: TRBV19; size: -; J: TRBJ1-2; D: TRBD1; DNA: TGTGCCAGTAGTAGCCCAAACAGGGGCGATAACTATGGCTACACCTTC; CDR3: CASSSPNRGDNYGYTF
length: 16; V: TRBV5-1; size: -; J: TRBJ1-6; D: TRBD1; DNA: TGCGCCAGTAGCCAACAGGGGAGCTCCTATAATTCACCCCTCCACTTT; CDR3: CASSQQGSSYNSPLHF
length: 16; V: TRBV28; size: -; J: TRBJ2-5; D: TRBD1; DNA: TGTGCCAGCAGCTTAGCCGGGACAGGGGGAGGAGAGACCCAGTACTTC; CDR3: CASSLAGTGGGETQYF
length: 17; V: TRBV7-6; size: -; J: TRBJ1-5; D: -; DNA: TGTGCCAGCAGCTTAGCAGACAGACCCAATAGCAATCAGCCCCAGCATTTT; CDR3: CASSLADRPNSNQPQHF
length: 10; V: TRBV29-1; size: few; J: TRBJ1-1; D: -; DNA: TGCAGCGCCCTAAACACTGAAGCTTTCTTT; CDR3: CSALNTEAFF
length: 15; V: TRBV7-9; size: -; J: TRBJ1-1; D: TRBD1; DNA: TGTGCCAGCAGCTTACTCCAGGGGGCCAGGGTTGAAGCTTTCTTT; CDR3: CASSLLQGARVEAFF
length: 14; V: TRBV19; size: -; J: TRBJ1-1; D: TRBD1; DNA: TGTGCCAGTAGTGACAGGGGGCCGAACACTGAAGCTTTCTTT; CDR3: CASSDRGPNTEAFF
length: 15; V: TRBV7-9; size: -; J: TRBJ2-5; D: TRBD1; DNA: TGTGCCAGCAGCAGAAGACAGGGTCGGCAAGAGACCCAGTACTTC; CDR3: CASSRRQGRQETQYF
length: 18; V: TRBV4-2; size: once; J: TRBJ2-3; D: TRBD2; DNA: TGTGCCAGCAGCCCTCGGACTAGCGGGGGGCTAGACACAGATACGCAGTATTTT; CDR3: CASSPRTSGGLDTDTQYF
length: 14; V: TRBV30; size: once; J: TRBJ1-2; D: TRBD1; DNA: TGTGCCTGGAGTGCCAGAGGGGGCGGCTATGGCTACACCTTC; CDR3: CAWSARGGGYGYTF
length: 16; V: TRBV10-3; size: -; J: TRBJ2-3; D: -; DNA: TGTGCCATCAGTGAGTCATCTAGCGAGCGCACAGATACGCAGTATTTT; CDR3: CAISESSSERTDTQYF
length: 20; V: TRBV4-1; size: -; J: TRBJ1-1; D: TRBD1; DNA: TGCGCCAGCAGCCAAGATTGGGCACAGGGGGCTTCTTTCGGGAACACTGAAGCTTTCTTT; CDR3: CASSQDWAQGASFGNTEAFF
length: 16; V: TRBV5-6; size: -; J: TRBJ2-2; D: TRBD2; DNA: TGTGCCAGCAGCCCACGACTAGCGGGAGGGCCCGGGGAGCTGTTTTTT; CDR3: CASSPRLAGGPGELFF
length: 13; V: TRBV11-2; size: once; J: TRBJ1-2; D: TRBD1; DNA: TGTGCCAGCAGCCCGAGGACAGGGCATGGCTACACCTTC; CDR3: CASSPRTGHGYTF
length: 16; V: TRBV12-5; size: -; J: TRBJ2-6; D: TRBD1; DNA: TGTGCTAGTGGTGTAAACAGGGGGTCAGGGGCCAACGTCCTGACTTTC; CDR3: CASGVNRGSGANVLTF
length: 18; V: TRBV19; size: -; J: TRBJ2-1; D: TRBD2; DNA: TGTGCCAGTAGAGAGGTTTTGAGCGGGGCCCCTACCTACAATGAGCAGTTCTTC; CDR3: CASREVLSGAPTYNEQFF
length: 13; V: TRBV19; size: -; J: TRBJ2-7; D: TRBD1; DNA: TGTGCCAGCAGTTGGACAGGGGGATACGAGCAGTACTTC; CDR3: CASSWTGGYEQYF
length: 16; V: TRBV5-6; size: -; J: TRBJ2-1; D: TRBD1; DNA: TGTGCCAGCAGCTTGACCGGGACAGGGCTCAAGGATGAGCAGTTCTTC; CDR3: CASSLTGTGLKDEQFF
length: 15; V: TRBV6-5; size: -; J: TRBJ2-7; D: -; DNA: TGTGCCAGCAACATACGACGGGGTGACACCTACGAGCAGTACTTC; CDR3: CASNIRRGDTYEQYF
length: 16; V: TRBV5-1; size: few; J: TRBJ1-4; D: -; DNA: TGCGCCAGCAGCTTGGCTCGGGGGGGGCGAAATGAAAAACTGTTTTTT; CDR3: CASSLARGGRNEKLFF
length: 15; V: TRBV15; size: once; J: TRBJ1-2; D: -; DNA: TGTGCCACCAGCAGCCCCGCGGTCCCCTTTTATGGCTACACCTTC; CDR3: CATSSPAVPFYGYTF
length: 13; V: TRBV7-2; size: -; J: TRBJ2-7; D: -; DNA: TGTGCCAGCAGCCGCACTGTTACCTACGAGCAGTACTTC; CDR3: CASSRTVTYEQYF
length: 16; V: TRBV5-1; size: -; J: TRBJ2-1; D: TRBD2; DNA: TGCGCCAGCAGCCCCGGGGGGGGTAGCTCCTACAATGAGCAGTTCTTC; CDR3: CASSPGGGSSYNEQFF
length: 14; V: TRBV7-6; size: few; J: TRBJ2-7; D: TRBD1; DNA: TGTGCCAGCAGCACAAGGACAGGTTCCTACGAGCAGTACTTC; CDR3: CASSTRTGSYEQYF
length: 13; V: TRBV29-1; size: once; J: TRBJ1-1; D: -; DNA: TGCAGCGTCGCGCGGCAAGCAAACACTGAAGCTTTCTTT; CDR3: CSVARQANTEAFF
length: 17; V: TRBV7-9; size: -; J: TRBJ1-2; D: -; DNA: TGTGCCAGCAGCCCCAACAAGGGAGGGGGGGCACTCTATGGCTACACCTTC; CDR3: CASSPNKGGGALYGYTF
length: 12; V: TRBV29-1; size: -; J: TRBJ2-3; D: TRBD1; DNA: TGCAGCGCAGGGGGAAGCACAGATACGCAGTATTTT; CDR3: CSAGGSTDTQYF
length: 16; V: TRBV19; size: once; J: TRBJ2-2; D: TRBD2; DNA: TGTGCCAGTAGTTCCTCGGCGGGGGCGAACACCGGGGAGCTGTTTTTT; CDR3: CASSSSAGANTGELFF
length: 15; V: TRBV7-8; size: -; J: TRBJ2-3; D: -; DNA: TGTGCCAGCAGCTTAAGGGGCCTTAGCACAGATACGCAGTATTTT; CDR3: CASSLRGLSTDTQYF